This T cell receptor beta chain came from a study of shared clonotypes between healthy human individuals. The CDR3 consists of 14 residues. Germline V gives CDR1 MNHEY, CDR2 SVGAGI. J was trimmed by 0 bases and V by 5 bases; bases with no gene match: 1. Sequenced by immunoSEQ multiplex PCR; TCRdb stores in-frame clones only, minus some. The data contain about 380,000 clones, just over 95% of them seen just once; the ten biggest clones take up around 0.32%. Overall study findings and caveats: Memory subsets generally showed lower estimated richness than naive subsets. Since donors were few, the genetic and exposure-history diversity represented was limited.

To note about this clone: The antigen is undetermined.

CD8 memory cells included CD45RO+ cells plus CCR7-negative CD45RA+ TemRA cells. The sample comprised memory CD8+ T cells sorted from blood. The subset: CD45RO+ cells pooled with CCR7-negative TemRA cells. This TCR derives from a man aged 30-40 years in good health. This chain uses TRBV6-5 with TRBJ1-3, with 7 positions matching TRBD1. CDR3 in amino acids: CASSNRGSGNTIYF. The CDR3 nucleotides are TGTGCCAGCAGTAACAGGGGCTCTGGAAACACCATATATTTT.